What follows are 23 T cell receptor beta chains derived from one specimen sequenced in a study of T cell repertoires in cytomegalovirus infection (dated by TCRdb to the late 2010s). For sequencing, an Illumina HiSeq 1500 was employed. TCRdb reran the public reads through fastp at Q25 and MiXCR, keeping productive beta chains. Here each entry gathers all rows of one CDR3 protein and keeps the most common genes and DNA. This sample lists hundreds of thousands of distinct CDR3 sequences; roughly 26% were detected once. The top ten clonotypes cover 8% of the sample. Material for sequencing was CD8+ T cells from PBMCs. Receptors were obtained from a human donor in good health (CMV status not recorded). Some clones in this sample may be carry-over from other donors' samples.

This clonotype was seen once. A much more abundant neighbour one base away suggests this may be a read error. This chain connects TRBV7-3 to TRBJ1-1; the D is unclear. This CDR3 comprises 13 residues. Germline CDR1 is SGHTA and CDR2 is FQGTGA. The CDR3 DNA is TGTGCCGGCAGCCACGACCCGAACACTGAAGCTTTCTTT. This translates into CAGSHDPNTEAFF.

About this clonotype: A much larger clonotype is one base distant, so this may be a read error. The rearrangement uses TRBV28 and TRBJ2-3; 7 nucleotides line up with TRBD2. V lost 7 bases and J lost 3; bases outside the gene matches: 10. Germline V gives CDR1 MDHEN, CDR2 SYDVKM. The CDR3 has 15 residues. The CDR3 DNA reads TGTGCCAGCAACCGGGGGGTCACTCTGACAGATACGCAGTATTTT. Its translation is CASNRGVTLTDTQYF.

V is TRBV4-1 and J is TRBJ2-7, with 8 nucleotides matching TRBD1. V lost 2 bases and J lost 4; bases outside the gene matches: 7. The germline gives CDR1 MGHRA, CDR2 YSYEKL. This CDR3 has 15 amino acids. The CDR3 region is CASSQFLTGEYEQYF. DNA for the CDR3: TGCGCCAGCAGCCAATTTCTGACAGGGGAGTACGAGCAGTACTTC.

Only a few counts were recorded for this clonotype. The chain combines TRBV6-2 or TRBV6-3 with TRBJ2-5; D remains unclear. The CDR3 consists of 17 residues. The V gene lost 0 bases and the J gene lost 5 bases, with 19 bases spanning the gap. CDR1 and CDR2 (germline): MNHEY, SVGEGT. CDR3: CASSYSREASSRETQYF. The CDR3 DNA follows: TGTGCCAGCAGTTACTCGCGAGAGGCCTCTTCTAGGGAGACCCAGTACTTC.

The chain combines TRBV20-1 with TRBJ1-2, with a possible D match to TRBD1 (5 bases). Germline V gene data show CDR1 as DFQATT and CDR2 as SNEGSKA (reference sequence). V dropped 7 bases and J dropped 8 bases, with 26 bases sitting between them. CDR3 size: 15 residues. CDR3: CSGFSPGESSLGYTF. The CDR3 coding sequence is TGCAGTGGATTCAGCCCGGGGGAGTCCTCCCTCGGCTACACCTTC.

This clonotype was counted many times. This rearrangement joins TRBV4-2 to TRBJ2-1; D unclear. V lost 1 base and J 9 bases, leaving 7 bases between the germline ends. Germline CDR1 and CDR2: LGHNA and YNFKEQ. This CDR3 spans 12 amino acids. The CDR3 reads CASSQGSPEQFF. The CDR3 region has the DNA TGTGCCAGCAGCCAAGGATCGCCTGAGCAGTTCTTC.

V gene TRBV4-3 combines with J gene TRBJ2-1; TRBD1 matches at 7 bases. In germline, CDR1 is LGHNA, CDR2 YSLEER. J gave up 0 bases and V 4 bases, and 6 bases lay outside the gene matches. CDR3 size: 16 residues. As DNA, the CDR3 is TGCGCCAGCAGCCCATACGACAGGGACTCCTACAATGAGCAGTTCTTC. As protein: CASSPYDRDSYNEQFF.

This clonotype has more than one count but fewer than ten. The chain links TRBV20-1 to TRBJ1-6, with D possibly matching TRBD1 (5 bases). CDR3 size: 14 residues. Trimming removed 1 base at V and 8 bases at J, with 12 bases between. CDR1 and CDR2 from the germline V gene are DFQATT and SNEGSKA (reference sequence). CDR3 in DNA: TGCAGTGCTAGAGTTCGTCAGGGCGATTCACCCCTCCACTTT. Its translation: CSARVRQGDSPLHF.

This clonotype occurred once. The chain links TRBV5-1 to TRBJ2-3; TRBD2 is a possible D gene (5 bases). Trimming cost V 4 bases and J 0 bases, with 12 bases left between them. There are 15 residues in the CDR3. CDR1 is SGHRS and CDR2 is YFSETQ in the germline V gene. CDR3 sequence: CASSPAGSSTDTQYF. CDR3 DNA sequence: TGCGCCAGCAGCCCCGCGGGCTCTAGCACAGATACGCAGTATTTT.

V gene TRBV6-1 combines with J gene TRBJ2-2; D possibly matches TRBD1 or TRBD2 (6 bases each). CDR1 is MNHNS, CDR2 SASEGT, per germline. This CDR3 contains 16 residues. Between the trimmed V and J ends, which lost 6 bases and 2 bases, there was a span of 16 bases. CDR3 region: CASRLLRGRNTGELFF. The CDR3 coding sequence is TGTGCCAGCAGGCTCCTTCGGGGGCGAAACACCGGGGAGCTGTTTTTT.

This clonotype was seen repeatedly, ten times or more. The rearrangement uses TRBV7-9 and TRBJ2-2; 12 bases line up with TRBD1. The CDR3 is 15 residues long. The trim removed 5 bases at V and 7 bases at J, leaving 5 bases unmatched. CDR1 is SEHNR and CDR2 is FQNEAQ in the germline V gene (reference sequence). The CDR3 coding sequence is TGTGCCAGCAGCCGCGGGACAGGGGGCCTCGGGGAGCTGTTTTTT. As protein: CASSRGTGGLGELFF.

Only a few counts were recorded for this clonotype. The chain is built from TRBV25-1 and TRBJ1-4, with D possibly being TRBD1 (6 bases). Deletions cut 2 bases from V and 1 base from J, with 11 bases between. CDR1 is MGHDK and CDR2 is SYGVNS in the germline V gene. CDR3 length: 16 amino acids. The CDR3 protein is CASSEGGGGTNEKLFF. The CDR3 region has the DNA TGTGCCAGCAGTGAAGGGGGAGGGGGAACTAATGAAAAACTGTTTTTT.

CDR3 region: CSSLRNTEAFF. For the CDR3, the DNA is TGCAGTTCCTTGAGGAACACTGAAGCTTTCTTT. The chain is built from TRBV29-1 and TRBJ1-1; the D is unclear. This CDR3 region has 11 residues. Germline CDR1 is SQVTM and CDR2 is ANQGSEA.

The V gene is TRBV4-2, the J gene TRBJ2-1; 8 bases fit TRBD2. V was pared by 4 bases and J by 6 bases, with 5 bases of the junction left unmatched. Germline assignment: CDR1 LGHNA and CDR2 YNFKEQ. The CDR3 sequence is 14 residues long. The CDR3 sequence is CASSPGGACNEQFF. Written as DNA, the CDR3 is TGTGCCAGCAGCCCCGGGGGGGCCTGCAATGAGCAGTTCTTC.

The CDR3 DNA is TGTGCCAGCACCTCCGGGACAGTTCTTTATACGCAGTATTTT. It codes for CASTSGTVLYTQYF. The chain combines TRBV28 with TRBJ2-3; 7 nucleotides match TRBD1. This CDR3 has 14 amino acids. CDR1 and CDR2 (germline): MDHEN, SYDVKM. V was clipped by 7 bases and J by 7 bases; unmatched bases: 11.

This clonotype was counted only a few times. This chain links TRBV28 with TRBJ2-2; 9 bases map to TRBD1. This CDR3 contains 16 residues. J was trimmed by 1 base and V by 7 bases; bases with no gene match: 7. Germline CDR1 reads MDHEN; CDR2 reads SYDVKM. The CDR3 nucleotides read TGTGCCAGCATAACACAGGGGGCGCTGAACACCGGGGAGCTGTTTTTT. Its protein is CASITQGALNTGELFF.

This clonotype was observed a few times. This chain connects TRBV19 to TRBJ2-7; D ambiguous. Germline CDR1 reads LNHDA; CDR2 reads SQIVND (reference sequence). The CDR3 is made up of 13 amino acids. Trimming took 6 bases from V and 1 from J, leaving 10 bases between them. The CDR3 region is CASSSDPSYEQYF. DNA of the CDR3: TGTGCCAGTAGCTCAGACCCTTCCTACGAGCAGTACTTC.

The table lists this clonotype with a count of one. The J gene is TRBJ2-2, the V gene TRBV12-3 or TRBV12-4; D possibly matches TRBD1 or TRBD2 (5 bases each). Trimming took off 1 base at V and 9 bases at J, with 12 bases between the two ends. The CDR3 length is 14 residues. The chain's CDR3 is CASSLVGEGRELFF. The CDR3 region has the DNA TGTGCCAGCAGTTTAGTGGGGGAAGGTCGGGAGCTGTTTTTT.

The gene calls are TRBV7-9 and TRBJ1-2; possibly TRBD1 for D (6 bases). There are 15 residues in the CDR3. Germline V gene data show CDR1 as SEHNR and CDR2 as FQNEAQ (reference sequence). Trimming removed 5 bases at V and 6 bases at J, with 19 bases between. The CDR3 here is CASSRAQGIHDGYTF. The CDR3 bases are TGTGCCAGCAGCCGCGCACAGGGAATCCATGATGGCTACACCTTC. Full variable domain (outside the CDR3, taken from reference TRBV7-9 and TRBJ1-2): DTGVSQNPRHKITKRGQNVTFRCDPISEHNRLYWYRQTLGQGPEFLTYFQNEAQLEKSRLLSDRFSAERPKGSFSTLEIQRTEQGDSAMYLCASSRAQGIHDGYTFGSGTRLTVV.

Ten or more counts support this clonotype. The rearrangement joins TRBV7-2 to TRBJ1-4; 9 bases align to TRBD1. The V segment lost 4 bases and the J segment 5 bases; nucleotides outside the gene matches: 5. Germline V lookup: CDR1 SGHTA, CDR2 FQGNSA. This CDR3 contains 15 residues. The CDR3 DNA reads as TGTGCCAGCAGCTCGACGGGACAGGGAAATGAAAAACTGTTTTTT. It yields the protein CASSSTGQGNEKLFF.

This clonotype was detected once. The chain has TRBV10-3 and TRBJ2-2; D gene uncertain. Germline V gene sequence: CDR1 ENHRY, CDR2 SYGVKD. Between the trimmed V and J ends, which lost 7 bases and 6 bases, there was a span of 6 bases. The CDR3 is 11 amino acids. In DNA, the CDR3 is TGTGCCATCAACTTAGCCGGGGAGCTGTTTTTT. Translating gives CAINLAGELFF.

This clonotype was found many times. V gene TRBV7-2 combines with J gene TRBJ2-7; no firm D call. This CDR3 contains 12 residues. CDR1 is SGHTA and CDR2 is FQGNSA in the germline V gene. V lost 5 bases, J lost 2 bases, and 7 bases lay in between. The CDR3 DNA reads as TGTGCCAGCAGCCCCGTGCCCTACGAGCAGTACTTC. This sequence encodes CASSPVPYEQYF.

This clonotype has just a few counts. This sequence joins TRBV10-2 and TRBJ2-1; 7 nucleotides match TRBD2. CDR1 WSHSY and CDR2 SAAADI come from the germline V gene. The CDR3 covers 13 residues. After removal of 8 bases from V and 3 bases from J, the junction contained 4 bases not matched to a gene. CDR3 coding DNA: TGCGCCAGCGGGGGGGGGTTCTACAATGAGCAGTTCTTC. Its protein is CASGGGFYNEQFF.